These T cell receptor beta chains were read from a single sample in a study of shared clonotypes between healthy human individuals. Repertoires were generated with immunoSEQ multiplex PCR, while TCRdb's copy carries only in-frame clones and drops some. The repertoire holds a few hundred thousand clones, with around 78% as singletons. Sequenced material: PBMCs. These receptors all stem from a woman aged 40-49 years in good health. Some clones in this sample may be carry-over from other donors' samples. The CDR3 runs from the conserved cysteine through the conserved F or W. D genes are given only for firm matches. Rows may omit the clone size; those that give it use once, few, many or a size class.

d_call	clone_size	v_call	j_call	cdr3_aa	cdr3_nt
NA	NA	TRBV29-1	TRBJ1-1	CSANRDDTEAFF	TGCAGCGCAAACCGGGACGACACTGAAGCTTTCTTT
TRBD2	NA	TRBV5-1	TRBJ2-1	CASSLEHSGREQFF	TGCGCCAGCAGCTTGGAACATAGCGGGAGGGAGCAGTTCTTC
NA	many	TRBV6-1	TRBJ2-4	CASRPGPAKNIQYF	TGTGCCAGCAGGCCGGGACCTGCCAAAAACATTCAGTACTTC
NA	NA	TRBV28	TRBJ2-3	CASSLGGSTDTQYF	TGTGCCAGCAGTTTGGGCGGAAGCACAGATACGCAGTATTTT
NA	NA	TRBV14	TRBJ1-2	CASSPRGSDGYTF	TGTGCCAGCAGCCCCCGTGGGTCGGATGGCTACACCTTC
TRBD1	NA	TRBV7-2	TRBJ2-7	CASSLDRGPYEQYF	TGTGCCAGCAGCCTCGACAGGGGGCCCTACGAGCAGTACTTC
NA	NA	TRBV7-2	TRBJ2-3	CASSSRAGTQYF	TGTGCCAGCAGCTCGAGGGCGGGTACGCAGTATTTT
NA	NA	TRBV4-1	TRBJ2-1	CASSQEADPVYNEQFF	TGCGCCAGCAGCCAAGAGGCGGACCCGGTATACAATGAGCAGTTCTTC
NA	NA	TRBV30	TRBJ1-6	CAWTRTITNSPLHF	TGTGCCTGGACCCGGACAATAACGAATTCACCCCTCCACTTT
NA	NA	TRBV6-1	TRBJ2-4	CASSARLESEDIQYF	TGTGCCAGCAGTGCGCGGCTCGAATCGGAGGACATTCAGTACTTC
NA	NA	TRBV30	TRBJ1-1	CAWSKRVGTEAFF	TGTGCCTGGAGTAAGAGGGTCGGGACTGAAGCTTTCTTT
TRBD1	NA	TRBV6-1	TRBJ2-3	CASSEVRGRSTDTQYF	TGTGCCAGCAGTGAAGTCAGGGGGCGAAGCACAGATACGCAGTATTTT
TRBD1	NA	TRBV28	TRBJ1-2	CASRGTGRGYGYTF	TGTGCCAGCAGAGGGACAGGACGTGGGTATGGCTACACCTTC
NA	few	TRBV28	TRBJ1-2	CASSLVSSGNYGYTF	TGTGCCAGCAGTTTGGTATCCTCAGGGAACTATGGCTACACCTTC
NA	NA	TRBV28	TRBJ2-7	CASSFGPYEQYF	TGTGCCAGCAGTTTTGGACCCTACGAGCAGTACTTC
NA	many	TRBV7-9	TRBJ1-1	CASSPILDLQGNTEAFF	TGTGCCAGCAGCCCCATTTTGGATCTACAGGGGAACACTGAAGCTTTCTTT
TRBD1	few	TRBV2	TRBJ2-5	CASRPGQGTRRPLGRETQYF	TGTGCCAGCAGGCCGGGACAGGGGACCAGGCGCCCTTTGGGTCGGGAGACCCAGTACTTC
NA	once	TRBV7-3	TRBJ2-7	CASSPTPGEEQYF	TGTGCCAGCAGCCCCACCCCCGGTGAAGAGCAGTACTTC
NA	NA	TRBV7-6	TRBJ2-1	CASSLIGAYPEFF	TGTGCCAGCAGCTTAATTGGGGCGTACCCCGAGTTCTTC
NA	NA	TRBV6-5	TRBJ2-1	CASSQQSEQFF	TGTGCCAGCAGTCAACAGAGTGAGCAGTTCTTC
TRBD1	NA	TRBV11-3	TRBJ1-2	CASSSSRTGKYGYTF	TGTGCCAGCAGCTCATCCAGGACAGGGAAATATGGCTACACCTTC
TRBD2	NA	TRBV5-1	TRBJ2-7	CASSLTSGSSYEQYF	TGCGCCAGCAGCTTGACTAGCGGGAGCTCCTACGAGCAGTACTTC
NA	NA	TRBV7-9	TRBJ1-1	CASSPRGGVITEAFF	TGTGCCAGCAGCCCTCGGGGAGGGGTGATCACTGAAGCTTTCTTT
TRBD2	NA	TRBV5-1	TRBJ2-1	CASSLQGGEQFF	TGCGCCAGCAGCTTGCAGGGAGGGGAGCAGTTCTTC
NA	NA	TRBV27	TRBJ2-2	CASSSKTGELFF	TGTGCCAGCAGTTCGAAAACCGGGGAGCTGTTTTTT
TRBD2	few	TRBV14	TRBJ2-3	CASSQARTSVSADTQYF	TGTGCCAGCAGCCAAGCCCGGACTAGCGTCTCGGCAGATACGCAGTATTTT
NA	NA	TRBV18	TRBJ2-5	CASSPPEQGDETQYF	TGTGCCAGCTCACCACCGGAACAGGGCGATGAGACCCAGTACTTC
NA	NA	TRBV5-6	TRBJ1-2	CASSPFPGRYGYTF	TGTGCCAGCAGCCCGTTCCCAGGGCGGTATGGCTACACCTTC